Below, one T cell receptor (beta chain) is given with its context. This sample stems from a study of technical replicates of blood from a few donors. Assay used: immunoSEQ multiplex PCR; TCRdb lists only in-frame clones, some missing. Of nearly 70,000 clones in the sample, about 90% were seen once. In germline, CDR1 is LNHDA, CDR2 SQIVND (reference sequence). CDR3 length: 15 amino acids. The V and J ends lost 4 bases and 3 bases, in that order; junction bases with no gene match: 3. V gene TRBV19 combines with J gene TRBJ2-7; 13 nucleotides agree with TRBD2. Input material: T cells isolated from PBMCs. The sequence was collected from a human donor in good health. The CDR3 nucleotides are TGTGCCAGTAGTAAGGGACTAGCGGGGTACTACGAGCAGTACTTC. Protein: CASSKGLAGYYEQYF.